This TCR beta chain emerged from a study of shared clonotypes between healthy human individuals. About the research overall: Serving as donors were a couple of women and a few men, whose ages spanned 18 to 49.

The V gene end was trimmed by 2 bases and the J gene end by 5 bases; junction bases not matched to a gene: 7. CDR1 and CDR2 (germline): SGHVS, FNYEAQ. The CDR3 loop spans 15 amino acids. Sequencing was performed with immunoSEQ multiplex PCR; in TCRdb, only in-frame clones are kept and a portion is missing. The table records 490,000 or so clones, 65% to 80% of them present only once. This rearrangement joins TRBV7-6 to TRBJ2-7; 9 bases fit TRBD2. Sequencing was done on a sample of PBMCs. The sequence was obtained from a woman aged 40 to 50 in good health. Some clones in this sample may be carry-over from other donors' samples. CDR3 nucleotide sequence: TGTGCCAGCAGCTTATACAGCGGGAGGTTTAACGAGCAGTACTTC. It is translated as CASSLYSGRFNEQYF.